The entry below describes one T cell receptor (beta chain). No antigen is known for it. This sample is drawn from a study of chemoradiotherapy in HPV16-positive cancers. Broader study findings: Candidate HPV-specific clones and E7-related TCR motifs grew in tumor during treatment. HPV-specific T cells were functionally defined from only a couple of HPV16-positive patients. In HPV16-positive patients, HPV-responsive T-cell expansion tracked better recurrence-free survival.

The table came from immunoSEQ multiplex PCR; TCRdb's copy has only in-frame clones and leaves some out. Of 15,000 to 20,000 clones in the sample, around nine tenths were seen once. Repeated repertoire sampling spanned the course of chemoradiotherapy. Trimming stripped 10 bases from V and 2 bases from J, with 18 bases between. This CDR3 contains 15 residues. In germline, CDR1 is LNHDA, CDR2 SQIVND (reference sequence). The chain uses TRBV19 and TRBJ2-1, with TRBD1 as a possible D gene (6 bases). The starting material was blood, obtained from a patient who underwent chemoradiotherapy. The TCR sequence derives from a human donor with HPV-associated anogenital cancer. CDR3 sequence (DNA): TGTGCCACCACAACCGGCAGGGGACCCTACAATGAGCAGTTCTTC. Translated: CATTTGRGPYNEQFF.